These 21 T cell receptor beta chains originate from one sample sequenced in a study of early T cells in non-severe SARS-CoV-2 infection. One entry per CDR3 protein, called by TCRdb with MiXCR from the 5' RACE reads. Counted here are around 52,000 distinct CDR3 sequences, roughly 12% occurring once; the ten biggest clones make up 2.5% to 3.5%. Sequenced input: whole blood. The source of these receptors is an adult who was a healthcare worker with PCR-confirmed SARS-CoV-2 infection or an uninfected control (not recorded which).

This clonotype came up many times. CDR3 in amino acids: CASKVGGQGDYEQYF. CDR3 coding DNA: TGTGCCAGTAAGGTAGGGGGACAGGGGGACTACGAGCAGTACTTC. The chain joins TRBV19 to TRBJ2-7; 11 bases line up with TRBD1. CDR1 is LNHDA, CDR2 SQIVND, per germline (reference sequence). The junction had 8 bases not matched to a gene; V was cut back by 7 bases and J by 3 bases. The CDR3 is 15 amino acids. Drawing the rest from reference TRBV19 and TRBJ2-7, the complete variable domain is DGGITQSPKYLFRKEGQNVTLSCEQNLNHDAMYWYRQDPGQGLRLIYYSQIVNDFQKGDIAEGYSVSREKKESFPLTVTSAQKNPTAFYLCASKVGGQGDYEQYFGPGTRLTVT.

This clonotype was counted many times. The rearrangement links TRBV7-9 to TRBJ1-3; D is unresolved. This CDR3 spans 13 amino acids. Germline CDR1 is SEHNR and CDR2 is FQNEAQ (reference sequence). V was shortened by 5 bases and J by 0 bases, with 5 bases between the two germline ends. CDR3 sequence reads: CASSRNSGNTIYF. In nucleotides, the CDR3 is TGTGCCAGCAGCAGGAACTCTGGAAACACCATATATTTT.

This clonotype was recorded a few times. The chain joins TRBV5-4 to TRBJ1-2; D not certain. V lost 0 bases, J lost 4 bases, and 16 bases lay in between. The CDR3 extends over 16 amino acids. Per germline, CDR1 SGHNT and CDR2 YYREEE (reference sequence). The chain's CDR3 is CASSLVSGSFSYGYTF. The CDR3 coding sequence is TGTGCCAGCAGCTTGGTATCGGGAAGCTTTAGCTATGGCTACACCTTC.

This clonotype occurred a few times. The chain uses TRBV28 and TRBJ1-2; a weak D match, TRBD1 (6 bases). Germline-derived CDR1 and CDR2 are MDHEN and SYDVKM. This CDR3 comprises 12 residues. Trimming cost V 6 bases and J 8 bases, with 13 bases left between them. The CDR3 nucleotides read TGTGCCAGCAGCGCTGCAGGGGTAGGCTACACCTTC. Amino acid sequence: CASSAAGVGYTF.

This clonotype occurred a few times. The chain combines TRBV12-3 or TRBV12-4 with TRBJ1-5, with D unclear. This CDR3 is 16 amino acids long. Between the trimmed V and J ends, which lost 0 bases and 2 bases, there was a span of 11 bases. The CDR3 sequence is CASSLAIPGGNQPQHF. CDR3 sequence (DNA): TGTGCCAGCAGTTTAGCCATTCCAGGTGGCAATCAGCCCCAGCATTTT.

At least ten counts were recorded for this clonotype. The CDR3, as DNA: TGTGCCATCAGTGACCCTCGGAGGGATGGAACAGATACGCAGTATTTT. It codes for CAISDPRRDGTDTQYF. This chain links TRBV10-3 with TRBJ2-3; tentatively, D is TRBD2 (6 bases). CDR3 length equals 16 residues. Trimming stripped 3 bases from V and 3 bases from J, with 16 bases between. Germline V gene data show CDR1 as ENHRY and CDR2 as SYGVKD.

The chain links TRBV29-1 to TRBJ1-2; D ambiguous. The CDR3 has 10 residues. CDR1 is SQVTM, CDR2 ANQGSEA, per germline. The CDR3 DNA reads TGCGCCCTGGAGGACTATGGCTACACCTTC. Translation gives CALEDYGYTF.

This clonotype came up a few times. The chain is built from TRBV14 and TRBJ1-1, with D unclear. Trimming took off 2 bases at V and 5 bases at J, with 24 bases between the two ends. CDR1 is SGHDN, CDR2 FVKESK, per germline. The CDR3 runs to 18 residues. In DNA form, the CDR3 reads TGTGCCAGCAGCCAAATTCTCGCCGGACCTACGGATCGGACTGAAGCTTTCTTT. Encoded protein: CASSQILAGPTDRTEAFF.

This clonotype was seen at least ten times. The chain uses TRBV4-2 and TRBJ2-3; tentative D call: TRBD2 (5 bases). CDR3 length equals 16 residues. The V end lost 0 bases, the J end lost 6 bases, and 16 bases lay between the germline ends. Germline V lookup: CDR1 LGHNA, CDR2 YNFKEQ. The CDR3 sequence: CASSQEGGPPEDTQYF. CDR3 nucleotide sequence: TGTGCCAGCAGCCAAGAGGGCGGGCCACCAGAGGATACGCAGTATTTT.

The chain couples TRBV7-2 to TRBJ2-3; the D is unclear. The CDR3 length is 15 residues. Trimming left V 5 bases short and J 0 bases short, with 12 bases between. Germline-derived CDR1 and CDR2 are SGHTA and FQGNSA. The CDR3 spells CASSLDPSSTDTQYF. For the CDR3, the DNA is TGTGCCAGCAGCCTGGACCCCTCTAGCACAGATACGCAGTATTTT. Variable domain in full (rest from reference TRBV7-2 and TRBJ2-3): GAGVSQSPSNKVTEKGKDVELRCDPISGHTALYWYRQSLGQGLEFLIYFQGNSAPDKSGLPSDRFSAERTGGSVSTLTIQRTQQEDSAVYLCASSLDPSSTDTQYFGPGTRLTVL.

This clonotype was seen repeatedly, ten times or more. This sequence joins TRBV5-4 and TRBJ2-7; TRBD2 might be the D (5 bases). CDR1 is SGHNT and CDR2 is YYREEE in the germline V gene (reference sequence). V was clipped by 2 bases and J by 5 bases, with 11 bases between them. The CDR3 length is 13 residues. CDR3 nucleotide sequence: TGTGCCAGCAGCTTCCCCCTCGGGGACGAGCAGTACTTC. Encoded protein: CASSFPLGDEQYF.

This clonotype was picked up a small number of times. This chain connects TRBV12-3 or TRBV12-4 to TRBJ1-1, with D uncertain. The V end was cut by 4 bases, the J end by 1 base, with 10 bases between. CDR3 length equals 14 residues. The CDR3 region has the DNA TGTGCCAGCAGTTCAAAATCCTCGAACACTGAAGCTTTCTTT. Amino acids: CASSSKSSNTEAFF.

This clonotype was found a few times. The chain uses TRBV29-1 and TRBJ1-1, with D uncertain. The V gene lost 4 bases and the J gene lost 3 bases, with 3 bases spanning the gap. The V gene's germline CDR1 is SQVTM and CDR2 ANQGSEA. The CDR3 has 10 residues. The CDR3 loop is CSVVYTEAFF. DNA of the CDR3: TGCAGCGTTGTGTACACTGAAGCTTTCTTT.

There are a few counts of this clonotype. CDR3 nucleotides: TGCGCCAGCAGGCCTGAGACTGAAGCTTTCTTT. The encoded protein is CASRPETEAFF. The V and J genes are TRBV10-2 and TRBJ1-1, with unresolved D. From germline, CDR1 is WSHSY and CDR2 SAAADI. The V gene lost 6 bases and the J gene lost 5 bases, with 7 bases spanning the gap. The CDR3 runs to 11 residues.

This clonotype was recorded many times. The gene calls are TRBV9 and TRBJ2-1; TRBD2 agrees at 7 bases. The germline V gene has CDR1 SGDLS and CDR2 YYNGEE. V shed 0 bases, J shed 1 base, and the junction held 1 base outside the gene matches. The length of the CDR3 is 15 residues. The DNA of the CDR3 is TGTGCCAGCAGCGTAGGGCGGGGGTCCTACAATGAGCAGTTCTTC. Amino acid sequence: CASSVGRGSYNEQFF.

This chain uses TRBV20-1 with TRBJ2-1; 7 bases are a match to TRBD2. Germline values: CDR1 DFQATT, CDR2 SNEGSKA (reference sequence). Germline trimming cut 0 bases from V and 7 bases from J; bases unmatched to any gene: 6. This CDR3 region has 14 residues. In nucleotides, the CDR3 is TGCAGTGCTAGAGAAGGGGAGGGCCGGAATGAGCAGTTCTTC. Its translation is CSAREGEGRNEQFF.

The rearrangement links TRBV3-1 to TRBJ2-7, with D unresolved. Germline assignment: CDR1 LGHDT and CDR2 YNNKEL (reference sequence). V was cut by 1 base and J by 0 bases, with 10 bases left in between. This CDR3 contains 15 residues. This CDR3 is CASSQGGLSSYEQYF. CDR3 nucleotides: TGTGCCAGCAGCCAAGGCGGCTTAAGCTCCTACGAGCAGTACTTC.

This clonotype has a handful of counts. The CDR3: CASSLKKGTAFF. The CDR3 bases are TGTGCCAGCAGCTTAAAGAAGGGCACGGCTTTCTTT. The chain employs TRBV7-6 and TRBJ1-1; D gene uncertain. The CDR3 has 12 residues. CDR1 is SGHVS and CDR2 is FNYEAQ in the germline V gene. Trimming removed 2 bases at V and 11 bases at J, with 12 bases between.

This clonotype was detected ten times or more. The V gene is TRBV5-1, the J gene TRBJ2-3; D gene ambiguous. V lost 3 bases to trimming and J lost 8 bases, with 19 bases between them. The CDR3 length is 15 residues. CDR1 and CDR2 from the germline V gene are SGHRS and YFSETQ. The CDR3 sequence: CASSSTPAETGTQYF. The DNA of the CDR3 is TGCGCCAGCAGCTCCACCCCAGCAGAGACGGGTACGCAGTATTTT.

This clonotype was seen once. The V and J genes are TRBV30 and TRBJ2-1, with 7 bases fitting TRBD2. V lost 2 bases and J lost 6; bases outside the gene matches: 4. The CDR3 totals 13 residues. Germline CDR1 and CDR2: GTSNPN and SVGIG (reference sequence). CDR3 DNA sequence: TGTGCCTGGAGTTGGGGGAGGGCCAATGAGCAGTTCTTC. Amino acid sequence: CAWSWGRANEQFF.

Only a few counts were recorded for this clonotype. The chain carries TRBV7-2 and TRBJ2-4; D is possibly TRBD2 (5 bases). This CDR3 has 14 residues. The V end lost 4 bases, the J end lost 0 bases, and 7 bases lay between the germline ends. The germline CDR1 and CDR2 sequences are SGHTA and FQGNSA. The CDR3 region is CASSSGLAKNIQYF. Here the CDR3 DNA reads TGTGCCAGCAGCTCCGGACTAGCCAAAAACATTCAGTACTTC.